The rows below give T cell receptor beta chains drawn from one sample of a study of shared clonotypes between healthy human individuals. Assay: immunoSEQ multiplex PCR; the TCRdb copy retains only in-frame clones and omits some. Among approximately 810,000 clones, 80% to 95% were seen once, and the ten largest hold about 24%. Sequenced sample: naive CD8+ T cells sorted from blood. All receptors derive from a man younger than 40 in good health. CDR3s include the opening cysteine and the closing phenylalanine or tryptophan. A D gene is named only where the DNA matches it firmly. For some rows the clone size is stated as once, few or many, or as a class when expanded; others skip it.

V gene: TRBV9
clone size: once
J gene: TRBJ2-5
D gene: .
CDR3 protein: CASGPQETQYF
CDR3 DNA: TGTGCCAGCGGCCCGCAAGAGACCCAGTACTTC

V gene: TRBV2
clone size: once
J gene: TRBJ1-2
D gene: .
CDR3 protein: CASSEGGTNYGYTF
CDR3 DNA: TGTGCCAGCAGCGAGGGGGGGACTAACTATGGCTACACCTTC

V gene: TRBV7-9
clone size: .
J gene: TRBJ2-7
D gene: .
CDR3 protein: CASSPDNYEQYF
CDR3 DNA: TGTGCCAGCAGCCCGGACAACTACGAGCAGTACTTC

V gene: TRBV7-9
clone size: .
J gene: TRBJ2-1
D gene: .
CDR3 protein: CASNQKPNEQFF
CDR3 DNA: TGTGCCAGCAATCAAAAACCTAATGAGCAGTTCTTC

V gene: TRBV5-5
clone size: .
J gene: TRBJ2-7
D gene: .
CDR3 protein: CASSLATIRSLEQYF
CDR3 DNA: TGTGCCAGCAGCCTGGCGACCATAAGGTCTCTCGAGCAGTACTTC

V gene: TRBV7-9
clone size: .
J gene: TRBJ2-7
D gene: TRBD1
CDR3 protein: CASSLRTGDYEQYF
CDR3 DNA: TGTGCCAGCAGCTTAAGGACAGGGGACTACGAGCAGTACTTC

V gene: TRBV7-9
clone size: once
J gene: TRBJ2-1
D gene: TRBD2
CDR3 protein: CASSLSPSGDNEQFF
CDR3 DNA: TGTGCCAGCAGCTTAAGCCCTAGCGGGGACAATGAGCAGTTCTTC

V gene: TRBV5-4
clone size: few
J gene: TRBJ2-7
D gene: TRBD2
CDR3 protein: CASSLSLGTSDSYEQYF
CDR3 DNA: TGTGCCAGCAGTTTATCCCTTGGGACTAGCGATTCCTACGAGCAGTACTTC

V gene: TRBV2
clone size: .
J gene: TRBJ1-4
D gene: .
CDR3 protein: CASGGGRTDRREKLFF
CDR3 DNA: TGTGCCAGCGGAGGGGGACGGACCGACCGTCGGGAAAAACTGTTTTTT

V gene: TRBV7-9
clone size: .
J gene: TRBJ2-2
D gene: .
CDR3 protein: CASSLGLGDGELFF
CDR3 DNA: TGTGCCAGCAGCTTAGGTCTAGGGGACGGGGAGCTGTTTTTT

V gene: TRBV7-9
clone size: .
J gene: TRBJ1-5
D gene: .
CDR3 protein: CASSFSQGAPGPQHF
CDR3 DNA: TGTGCCAGCAGCTTCAGTCAGGGAGCCCCAGGGCCCCAGCATTTT

V gene: TRBV7-7
clone size: .
J gene: TRBJ2-1
D gene: TRBD2
CDR3 protein: CASSQGLAGANEQFF
CDR3 DNA: TGTGCTAGCAGCCAGGGACTAGCGGGAGCCAATGAGCAGTTCTTC

V gene: TRBV5-4
clone size: .
J gene: TRBJ2-1
D gene: .
CDR3 protein: CASSLGWDTNNEQFF
CDR3 DNA: TGTGCCAGCAGCTTAGGTTGGGACACCAACAATGAGCAGTTCTTC

V gene: TRBV5-6
clone size: .
J gene: TRBJ2-3
D gene: TRBD1
CDR3 protein: CASSLARDRGRGLGYF
CDR3 DNA: TGTGCCAGCAGCTTGGCGAGGGACAGGGGGCGCGGGTTAGGATATTTT

V gene: TRBV7-2
clone size: once
J gene: TRBJ2-3
D gene: TRBD1
CDR3 protein: CASSFTRTGPHTQYF
CDR3 DNA: TGTGCCAGCAGCTTTACCCGGACAGGTCCACATACGCAGTATTTT

V gene: TRBV27
clone size: .
J gene: TRBJ1-1
D gene: .
CDR3 protein: CASTDRKNTEAFF
CDR3 DNA: TGTGCCAGCACGGACCGGAAGAACACTGAAGCTTTCTTT

V gene: TRBV7-9
clone size: few
J gene: TRBJ1-4
D gene: TRBD1
CDR3 protein: CASSSWDRDEKLFF
CDR3 DNA: TGTGCCAGCAGCTCATGGGACAGGGATGAAAAACTGTTTTTT

V gene: TRBV25-1
clone size: .
J gene: TRBJ2-1
D gene: TRBD2
CDR3 protein: CASSEPSGSKYNEQFF
CDR3 DNA: TGTGCCAGCAGTGAACCAAGCGGGAGTAAGTACAATGAGCAGTTCTTC

V gene: TRBV2
clone size: .
J gene: TRBJ2-2
D gene: .
CDR3 protein: CASIGGPNTGELFF
CDR3 DNA: TGTGCCAGCATCGGGGGCCCGAACACCGGGGAGCTGTTTTTT

V gene: TRBV5-1
clone size: few
J gene: TRBJ2-7
D gene: .
CDR3 protein: CASSSTGPSYEQYF
CDR3 DNA: TGCGCCAGCAGCTCCACAGGGCCCTCCTACGAGCAGTACTTC

V gene: TRBV29-1
clone size: .
J gene: TRBJ2-7
D gene: .
CDR3 protein: CSVEGGDSSYEQYF
CDR3 DNA: TGCAGCGTTGAAGGGGGGGACAGCTCCTACGAGCAGTACTTC

V gene: TRBV27
clone size: .
J gene: TRBJ2-5
D gene: TRBD2
CDR3 protein: CASNKLGTSGPQETQYF
CDR3 DNA: TGTGCCAGCAACAAACTCGGGACTAGCGGTCCCCAAGAGACCCAGTACTTC

V gene: TRBV6-1
clone size: .
J gene: TRBJ2-7
D gene: .
CDR3 protein: CASSESRFPYEQYF
CDR3 DNA: TGTGCCAGCAGTGAATCGAGATTTCCCTACGAGCAGTACTTC

V gene: TRBV7-2
clone size: .
J gene: TRBJ2-2
D gene: .
CDR3 protein: CASRPRGGLNTGELFF
CDR3 DNA: TGTGCCAGCAGACCGAGGGGCGGGCTTAACACCGGGGAGCTGTTTTTT

V gene: TRBV7-9
clone size: once
J gene: TRBJ2-1
D gene: .
CDR3 protein: CASSPQIIIYNEQFF
CDR3 DNA: TGTGCCAGCAGCCCACAGATTATAATTTACAATGAGCAGTTCTTC

V gene: TRBV7-8
clone size: .
J gene: TRBJ2-3
D gene: .
CDR3 protein: CASSLIPDTQYF
CDR3 DNA: TGTGCCAGCAGCTTAATCCCAGATACGCAGTATTTT

V gene: TRBV6-1
clone size: .
J gene: TRBJ1-3
D gene: .
CDR3 protein: CASFFAGLGNTIYF
CDR3 DNA: TGTGCCAGCTTTTTTGCGGGGCTTGGAAACACCATATATTTT

V gene: TRBV5-5
clone size: .
J gene: TRBJ1-5
D gene: .
CDR3 protein: CASSFSLGDNQPQHF
CDR3 DNA: TGTGCCAGCAGCTTTTCTTTGGGGGACAATCAGCCCCAGCATTTT

V gene: TRBV29-1
clone size: .
J gene: TRBJ2-1
D gene: TRBD2
CDR3 protein: CSVVGLAGLYNEQFF
CDR3 DNA: TGCAGCGTTGTAGGACTAGCGGGACTCTACAATGAGCAGTTCTTC

V gene: TRBV7-6
clone size: .
J gene: TRBJ2-5
D gene: .
CDR3 protein: CASSEATGILETQYF
CDR3 DNA: TGTGCCAGCAGCGAAGCTACAGGGATCCTGGAGACCCAGTACTTC

V gene: TRBV7-9
clone size: .
J gene: TRBJ2-1
D gene: TRBD2
CDR3 protein: CASSSSGRGDNEQFF
CDR3 DNA: TGTGCCAGCAGTTCTAGCGGGAGAGGGGACAATGAGCAGTTCTTC

V gene: TRBV7-9
clone size: .
J gene: TRBJ2-1
D gene: TRBD2
CDR3 protein: CASSVGLALNEQFF
CDR3 DNA: TGTGCCAGCAGCGTGGGACTAGCGTTAAATGAGCAGTTCTTC

V gene: TRBV29-1
clone size: once
J gene: TRBJ1-2
D gene: TRBD1
CDR3 protein: CSGGQGGLYGYTF
CDR3 DNA: TGCAGCGGGGGACAGGGCGGTCTTTATGGCTACACCTTC

V gene: TRBV7-9
clone size: .
J gene: TRBJ1-1
D gene: .
CDR3 protein: CASNPKGGPEAFF
CDR3 DNA: TGTGCCAGCAACCCAAAAGGTGGACCTGAAGCTTTCTTT

V gene: TRBV27
clone size: .
J gene: TRBJ2-1
D gene: .
CDR3 protein: CASSRVGLGPLNEQFF
CDR3 DNA: TGTGCCAGCAGTCGTGTGGGACTGGGCCCCTTAAATGAGCAGTTCTTC

V gene: TRBV5-1
clone size: .
J gene: TRBJ2-1
D gene: TRBD2
CDR3 protein: CASSYPSGGEVYYEQFF
CDR3 DNA: TGCGCCAGCAGCTATCCTAGCGGCGGAGAAGTATACTATGAGCAGTTCTTC

V gene: TRBV27
clone size: .
J gene: TRBJ2-2
D gene: TRBD2
CDR3 protein: CASKGTSGSAGELFF
CDR3 DNA: TGTGCCAGCAAGGGAACTAGCGGGAGCGCTGGGGAGCTGTTTTTT

V gene: TRBV28
clone size: .
J gene: TRBJ2-7
D gene: TRBD2
CDR3 protein: CASSLVAGGSEQYF
CDR3 DNA: TGTGCCAGCAGTTTGGTAGCGGGAGGGAGTGAGCAGTACTTC

V gene: TRBV7-9
clone size: .
J gene: TRBJ2-1
D gene: .
CDR3 protein: CASSLDGEVNEQFF
CDR3 DNA: TGTGCCAGCAGCTTAGATGGGGAGGTCAATGAGCAGTTCTTC

V gene: TRBV7-9
clone size: .
J gene: TRBJ2-7
D gene: TRBD1
CDR3 protein: CASSPRQGYEQYF
CDR3 DNA: TGTGCCAGCAGCCCCCGACAGGGCTACGAGCAGTACTTC

V gene: TRBV10-3
clone size: .
J gene: TRBJ1-1
D gene: .
CDR3 protein: CAISESTRLNTEAFF
CDR3 DNA: TGTGCCATCAGTGAGTCAACGCGGCTCAACACTGAAGCTTTCTTT

V gene: TRBV6-5
clone size: .
J gene: TRBJ2-1
D gene: TRBD2
CDR3 protein: CASSQLAGVVEEQFF
CDR3 DNA: TGTGCCAGCAGTCAACTAGCGGGAGTGGTGGAGGAGCAGTTCTTC

V gene: TRBV27
clone size: .
J gene: TRBJ2-5
D gene: TRBD1
CDR3 protein: CASSPSRRTGGYTQYF
CDR3 DNA: TGTGCCAGCAGTCCGTCGCGAAGGACAGGGGGCTATACCCAGTACTTC

V gene: TRBV14
clone size: .
J gene: TRBJ2-3
D gene: TRBD2
CDR3 protein: CASSQEPAGRTDTQYF
CDR3 DNA: TGTGCCAGCAGCCAAGAGCCAGCGGGACGCACAGATACGCAGTATTTT

V gene: TRBV29-1
clone size: once
J gene: TRBJ2-7
D gene: TRBD2
CDR3 protein: CSVRLAGLRSMSYEQYF
CDR3 DNA: TGCAGCGTCCGACTAGCGGGATTACGATCCATGAGCTACGAGCAGTACTTC